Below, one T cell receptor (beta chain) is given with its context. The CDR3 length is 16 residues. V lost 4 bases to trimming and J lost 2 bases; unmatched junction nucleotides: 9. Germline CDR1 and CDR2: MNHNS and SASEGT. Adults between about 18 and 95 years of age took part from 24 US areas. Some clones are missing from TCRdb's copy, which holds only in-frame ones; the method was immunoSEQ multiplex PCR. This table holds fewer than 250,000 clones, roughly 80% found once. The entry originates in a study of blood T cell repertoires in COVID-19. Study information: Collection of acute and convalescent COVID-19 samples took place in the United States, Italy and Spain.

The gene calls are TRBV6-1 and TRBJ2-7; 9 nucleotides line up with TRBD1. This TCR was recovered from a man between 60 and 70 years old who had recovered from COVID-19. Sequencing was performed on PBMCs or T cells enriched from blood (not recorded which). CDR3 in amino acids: CASSVERGQGPYEQYF. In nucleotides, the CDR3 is TGTGCCAGCAGTGTAGAGAGGGGACAGGGTCCCTACGAGCAGTACTTC.